The next 25 T cell receptor beta chains were all read from a single sample in a study of cytomegalovirus exposure and HLA in healthy donors. Use of 60 Vbeta and 13 Jbeta primers characterized the PCR. Sequenced by immunoSEQ multiplex PCR; TCRdb stores in-frame clones only, minus some. There are around 50,000 clones in the sample, with 10% to 15% held by the top ten. Sample: PBMCs. The receptors were gathered from a woman under 40 in good health and CMV-seropositive.

The CDR3 sequence: CASSLQDTEAFF. The CDR3 region has the DNA TGCGCCAGCAGCTTACAAGACACTGAAGCTTTCTTT. J is TRBJ1-1 and V is TRBV5-1; D not resolved. CDR3 length: 12 amino acids. Between the trimmed V and J ends, which lost 2 bases and 3 bases, there was a span of 5 bases. CDR1 and CDR2 (germline): SGHRS, YFSETQ.

The V and J genes are TRBV5-1 and TRBJ2-3; possible D gene TRBD2, 6 bases. The length of the CDR3 is 14 residues. Germline V gives CDR1 SGHRS, CDR2 YFSETQ. V lost 3 bases to trimming and J lost 7 bases, with 15 bases between them. The DNA of the CDR3 is TGCGCCAGCAGCTACGGCCGGGAGATTAATACGCAGTATTTT. Translating it yields CASSYGREINTQYF.

The rearrangement uses TRBV2 and TRBJ2-3; TRBD2 agrees at 9 bases. Germline V gene data show CDR1 as SNHLY and CDR2 as FYNNEI. Germline trimming cut 5 bases from V and 8 bases from J; bases unmatched to any gene: 5. The CDR3 is 13 residues long. The CDR3 sequence is CASSRSGSGTQYF. The CDR3 DNA follows: TGTGCCAGCAGTCGTAGCGGGAGTGGTACGCAGTATTTT. Using reference TRBV2 and TRBJ2-3 for the parts outside the CDR3, the full variable domain is EPEVTQTPSHQVTQMGQEVILRCVPISNHLYFYWYRQILGQKVEFLVSFYNNEISEKSEIFDDQFSVERPDGSNFTLKIRSTKLEDSAMYFCASSRSGSGTQYFGPGTRLTVL.

CDR3 residues: CASSGGRGPYEQYF. CDR3 coding DNA: TGTGCCAGCAGCGGTGGTCGAGGGCCCTACGAGCAGTACTTC. This sequence joins TRBV5-6 and TRBJ2-7, with a tentative D call TRBD2 (5 bases). Looked up from germline, CDR1 is SGHDT and CDR2 is YYEEEE. Trimming stripped 4 bases from V and 2 bases from J, with 13 bases between. The CDR3 contains 14 residues. Using reference TRBV5-6 and TRBJ2-7 for the parts outside the CDR3, the full variable domain is DAGVTQSPTHLIKTRGQQVTLRCSPKSGHDTVSWYQQALGQGPQFIFQYYEEEERQRGNFPDRFSGHQFPNYSSELNVNALLLGDSALYLCASSGGRGPYEQYFGPGTRLTVT.

The chain is built from TRBV11-2 and TRBJ2-7, with 7 bases lining up with TRBD2. This CDR3 is 14 amino acids long. Germline CDR1 and CDR2: SGHAT and FQNNGV. After removal of 7 bases from V and 2 bases from J, the junction contained 8 bases not matched to a gene. CDR3 bases: TGTGCCAGCAATGAAGCGGGATCCCCCTACGAGCAGTACTTC. This encodes CASNEAGSPYEQYF.

The CDR3 DNA sequence: TGCGCCAGCAGCTGGGGATCGGGACTACAAGAGACCCAGTACTTC. It codes for CASSWGSGLQETQYF. The rearrangement joins TRBV5-1 to TRBJ2-5, with 7 bases matching TRBD2. The ends lost 3 bases at V and 2 bases at J; junction bases unmatched: 7. The germline V gene has CDR1 SGHRS and CDR2 YFSETQ. The CDR3 extends over 15 amino acids.

This sequence joins TRBV19 and TRBJ1-2; a possible D gene is TRBD1 (5 bases). This CDR3 region has 14 residues. Germline CDR1 is LNHDA and CDR2 is SQIVND (reference sequence). Trimming removed 4 bases from V and 3 bases from J, with 12 bases in between. The CDR3 DNA reads as TGTGCCAGTAGTACCCAGGGCCGGGACTATGGCTACACCTTC. The encoded protein is CASSTQGRDYGYTF.

The chain combines TRBV5-1 with TRBJ1-1; D remains ambiguous. The germline V and J ends were trimmed by 5 bases and 1 base, with 9 bases remaining between them. Germline CDR1 and CDR2: SGHRS and YFSETQ. The CDR3 covers 13 residues. The CDR3 DNA is TGCGCCAGCAGTTCTCAGGAGAACACTGAAGCTTTCTTT. Protein sequence: CASSSQENTEAFF.

V gene TRBV6-5 combines with J gene TRBJ2-1; D remains unclear. Between the trimmed V and J ends, which lost 0 bases and 0 bases, there was a span of 9 bases. Germline-derived CDR1 and CDR2 are MNHEY and SVGAGI. The CDR3 has 16 amino acids. CDR3 bases: TGTGCCAGCAGTTACTCGGCCAAAAGCTCCTACAATGAGCAGTTCTTC. Protein sequence: CASSYSAKSSYNEQFF.

The chain is built from TRBV5-1 and TRBJ2-5, with D tentatively TRBD2 (5 bases). The CDR3 loop spans 14 amino acids. Between the trimmed V and J ends, which lost 0 bases and 2 bases, there was a span of 8 bases. Germline V gene sequence: CDR1 SGHRS, CDR2 YFSETQ. The CDR3 DNA is TGCGCCAGCAGCTTGGCCGGCGGGCAAGAGACCCAGTACTTC. Protein sequence: CASSLAGGQETQYF.

This sequence joins TRBV19 and TRBJ1-1; tentatively, D is TRBD1 (5 bases). Germline values: CDR1 LNHDA, CDR2 SQIVND (reference sequence). Between the trimmed V and J ends, which lost 3 bases and 10 bases, there was a span of 9 bases. This CDR3 comprises 11 residues. The CDR3 loop reads CASSMGGVAFF. CDR3 nucleotide sequence: TGTGCCAGTAGTATGGGAGGGGTAGCTTTCTTT.

V and J are TRBV4-2 and TRBJ1-5; tentative D call: TRBD1 (6 bases). Trimming cost V 2 bases and J 7 bases, with 15 bases left between them. This CDR3 has 15 residues. Per germline, CDR1 LGHNA and CDR2 YNFKEQ. CDR3 in DNA: TGTGCCAGCAGCCAAAACAGGGAAGGCTGGCAGCCCCAGCATTTT. Amino acids: CASSQNREGWQPQHF.

J is TRBJ1-1 and V is TRBV11-3; TRBD1 matches 12 bases. Germline V gene data show CDR1 as SGHNT and CDR2 as YENEEA. V was pared by 5 bases and J by 12 bases, with 13 bases of the junction left unmatched. The CDR3 spans 15 residues. CDR3 amino acids: CASSPEGQGAFRSFF. The CDR3 DNA is TGTGCCAGCAGCCCAGAGGGACAGGGGGCATTTAGGTCTTTCTTT.

The J gene is TRBJ2-7, the V gene TRBV4-1; 7 nucleotides match TRBD1. With 2 bases clipped from V and 5 bases from J, the junction kept 3 bases outside the gene matches. CDR3 length: 13 residues. Germline CDR1 reads MGHRA; CDR2 reads YSYEKL. CDR3 DNA: TGCGCCAGCAGCCAAAAGGGGGCTGACGAGCAGTACTTC. Its translation: CASSQKGADEQYF.

This sequence joins TRBV19 and TRBJ2-6, with 7 bases matching TRBD1. Trimming took 6 bases from V and 2 from J; bases not matched to a gene: 4. The CDR3 consists of 15 residues. Germline CDR1 is LNHDA and CDR2 is SQIVND (reference sequence). The CDR3 DNA sequence: TGTGCCAGTAGCCTCGACAGGGCTGGGGCCAACGTCCTGACTTTC. Translated: CASSLDRAGANVLTF.

The J gene is TRBJ1-1, the V gene TRBV5-5; D uncertain. This CDR3 comprises 15 residues. Trimming cost V 5 bases and J 7 bases, with 21 bases left between them. Germline CDR1 reads SGHKS; CDR2 reads YYEKEE (reference sequence). CDR3 in DNA: TGTGCCAGCAGTTATACCTCATCGGGAAGGGTTGAAGCTTTCTTT. This codes for CASSYTSSGRVEAFF.

V gene TRBV5-1 combines with J gene TRBJ1-3; D gene ambiguous. There are 14 residues in the CDR3. From germline, CDR1 is SGHRS and CDR2 YFSETQ. V shed 4 bases and J shed 4 bases, with 12 bases lying between them. This CDR3 reads CASSDGGSGNTIYF. CDR3 in DNA: TGCGCCAGCAGCGATGGAGGGAGCGGAAACACCATATATTTT.

This chain uses TRBV5-1 with TRBJ2-7; the match to TRBD1 covers 8 bases. In germline, CDR1 is SGHRS, CDR2 YFSETQ. The CDR3 runs to 13 residues. Trimming cost V 2 bases and J 3 bases; bases outside gene matches: 1. This CDR3 is CASSLGTGYEQYF. CDR3 DNA: TGCGCCAGCAGCTTAGGGACAGGCTACGAGCAGTACTTC.

V and J are TRBV28 and TRBJ1-5, with D unresolved. Germline V lookup: CDR1 MDHEN, CDR2 SYDVKM. The CDR3 contains 17 residues. V was clipped by 8 bases and J by 2 bases, with 22 bases between them. The CDR3 here is CASLRVGRGMGNQPQHF. The DNA of the CDR3 is TGTGCCAGCTTACGGGTGGGAAGAGGGATGGGCAATCAGCCCCAGCATTTT.

The V call is TRBV7-2, the J call TRBJ2-6; D possibly corresponds to TRBD1 (6 bases). CDR1 SGHTA and CDR2 FQGNSA come from the germline V gene. The CDR3 runs 15 residues. V dropped 1 base and J dropped 2 bases, with 6 bases sitting between them. The DNA of the CDR3 is TGTGCCAGCAGCTTAGACAGGGCTGGGGCCAACGTCCTGACTTTC. Translated, it gives CASSLDRAGANVLTF.

The J gene is TRBJ1-4, the V gene TRBV2, with D maybe TRBD1 (5 bases). In germline, CDR1 is SNHLY, CDR2 FYNNEI. V lost 2 bases and J 4 bases, leaving 11 bases between the germline ends. The CDR3 is made up of 15 amino acids. The CDR3 DNA follows: TGTGCCAGCAGTGAATTCAGGGCCCGTAATGAAAAACTGTTTTTT. Amino acid sequence: CASSEFRARNEKLFF.

This chain links TRBV4-1 with TRBJ2-7, with 9 bases that match TRBD1. The CDR3 totals 13 residues. J lost 6 bases, V lost 5 bases, and 5 bases had no gene match. Per germline, CDR1 MGHRA and CDR2 YSYEKL. The CDR3 nucleotides are TGCGCCAGCAGCTCCGGGACAGGGTCCGAGCAGTACTTC. Translation: CASSSGTGSEQYF.

This chain joins TRBV5-1 and TRBJ1-1, with TRBD1 as a possible D gene (6 bases). Germline V CDR1 and CDR2: SGHRS, YFSETQ. Trimming left V 4 bases short and J 0 bases short, with 10 bases between. This CDR3 region has 14 residues. CDR3: CASSLWDMNTEAFF. CDR3 nucleotide sequence: TGCGCCAGCAGCCTGTGGGACATGAACACTGAAGCTTTCTTT.

The V and J genes are TRBV7-9 and TRBJ1-3; D possibly corresponds to TRBD1 (6 bases). Trimming shortened V by 3 bases and J by 0 bases, and 6 bases separated the two germline ends. CDR1 SEHNR and CDR2 FQNEAQ come from the germline V gene (reference sequence). The CDR3 is 14 amino acids. CDR3 sequence (DNA): TGTGCCAGCAGCTTGGACAGCTCTGGAAACACCATATATTTT. It is translated as CASSLDSSGNTIYF.

The gene calls are TRBV5-5 and TRBJ2-7; TRBD2 agrees at 8 bases. The germline gives CDR1 SGHKS, CDR2 YYEKEE (reference sequence). V lost 2 bases to trimming and J lost 5 bases; unmatched junction nucleotides: 3. This CDR3 has 13 amino acids. CDR3 nucleotides: TGTGCCAGCAGCTTCGGGAGGGAAAACGAGCAGTACTTC. Translated, it gives CASSFGRENEQYF.